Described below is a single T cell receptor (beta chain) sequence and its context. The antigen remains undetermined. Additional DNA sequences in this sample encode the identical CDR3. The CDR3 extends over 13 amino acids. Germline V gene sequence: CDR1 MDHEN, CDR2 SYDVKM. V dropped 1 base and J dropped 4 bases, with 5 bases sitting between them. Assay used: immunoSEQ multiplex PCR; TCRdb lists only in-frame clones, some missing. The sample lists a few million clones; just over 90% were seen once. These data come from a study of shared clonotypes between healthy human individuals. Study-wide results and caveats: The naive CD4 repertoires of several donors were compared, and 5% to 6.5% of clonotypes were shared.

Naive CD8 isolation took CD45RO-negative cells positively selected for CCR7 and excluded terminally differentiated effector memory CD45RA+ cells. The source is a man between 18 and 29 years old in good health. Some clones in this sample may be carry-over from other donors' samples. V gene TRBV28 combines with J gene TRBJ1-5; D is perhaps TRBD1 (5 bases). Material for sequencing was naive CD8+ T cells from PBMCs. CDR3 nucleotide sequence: TGTGCCAGCAGTTTATCAGGGAATCAGCCCCAGCATTTT. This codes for CASSLSGNQPQHF.